The text below deals with one TCR beta chain. Antigen specificity is unknown. The sample is drawn from a study of Graves' ophthalmopathy and Graves' hyperthyroidism. Study at large: Where ophthalmopathy was absent within 18 months of follow-up, hyperthyroidism was stable.

Germline CDR1 is SEHNR and CDR2 is FQNEAQ (reference sequence). The CDR3 consists of 12 residues. V gave up 4 bases and J gave up 5 bases, with 9 bases separating them. Study-wide results and caveats: In blood appeared most of the expanded thyroid clonotypes whose frequency exceeded 0.001.

The authors amplified TCR beta CDR3 regions, and they did so from RNA transcripts for repertoire sequencing. An initial RT-PCR round employing HTBI primers preceded a second-round multiplex PCR. TCRdb recomputed calls from the multiplex PCR reads with MiXCR, one row per CDR3 protein. The sample lists about 1.2 million distinct CDR3 sequences; around a third were seen once. This TCR derives from an adult man with Graves' hyperthyroidism. The sequencing sample was made of peripheral blood or thyroid tissue (not recorded which). The chain recombines TRBV7-9 with TRBJ2-7; D uncertain. This CDR3 reads CASSCSVNEQYF. CDR3 in DNA: TGTGCCAGCAGCTGTTCGGTGAACGAGCAGTACTTC.